This TCR beta chain was sequenced for a study of T-cell memory formation after mild COVID-19. Across the whole study: Clusters of TCRs were largely donor specific. Study findings and constraints: CM and EM subsets held most contracting CD4+ clones; EMRA held CD8+ ones. Several responding clones turned up in pre-infection memory, indicating that cross-reactive memory may have taken part. Day 15 to 85 contracting clones showed balanced CD4/CD8; later expanders leaned CD4+.

In its sample, this clonotype was seen a few times. Antigen specificity is unknown. V gave up 0 bases and J gave up 4 bases; unmatched junction bases: 3. The CDR3 extends over 14 amino acids. The germline V gene encodes CDR1 SGDLS and CDR2 YYNGEE. TCRdb recomputed calls from the 5' RACE reads with MiXCR, one row per CDR3 protein. The table includes about 150,000 distinct CDR3 sequences, around 21% detected once. The chain recombines TRBV9 with TRBJ2-7; 8 bases align to TRBD2. The sample taken for sequencing was PBMCs or a T cell subset sorted from them (not recorded which). The receptor was derived from an adult woman who had mild COVID-19 (a few samples of this study predate the infection). Cell type and time point are not known. This chain's CDR3 is CASSVDGGAYEQYF. CDR3 sequence (DNA): TGTGCCAGCAGCGTAGACGGGGGGGCTTACGAGCAGTACTTC.